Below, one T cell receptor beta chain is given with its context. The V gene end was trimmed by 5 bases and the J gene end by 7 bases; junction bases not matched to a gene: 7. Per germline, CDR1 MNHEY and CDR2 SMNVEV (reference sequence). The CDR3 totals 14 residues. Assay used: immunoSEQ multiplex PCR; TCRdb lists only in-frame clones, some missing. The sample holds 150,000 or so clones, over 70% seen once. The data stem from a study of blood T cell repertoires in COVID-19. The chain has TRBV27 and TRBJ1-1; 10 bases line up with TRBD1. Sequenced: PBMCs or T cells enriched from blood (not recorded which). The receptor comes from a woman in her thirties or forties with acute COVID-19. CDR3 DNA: TGTGCCAGCAGTGGTGACAGGGGGCCCTTTGAAGCTTTCTTT. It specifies CASSGDRGPFEAFF.